This T cell receptor beta chain was observed in a study of T cell responses to AZD1222 COVID-19 vaccine. The CDR3 has 16 residues. Germline loops: CDR1 MGHRA, CDR2 YSYEKL. The trim removed 1 base at V and 2 bases at J, leaving 7 bases unmatched. TCRdb keeps only in-frame clones here, not all; method: immunoSEQ multiplex PCR. The sample yields 85,000 to 90,000 clones, roughly 91% seen once. Broader study findings: The study found Spike-specific TCR breadth and depth rose after two AZD1222 doses. Reportedly, nearly half the spike-specific TCRs target unmutated variant regions. There were mostly white British donors and more females than males, and clonal diversity was possibly underestimated. Baseline seropositivity occurred in only six AZD1222 recipients.

A word on this clone: What it recognizes is unknown.

The specimen was peripheral blood, collected 28 days after the second AZD1222 dose. The chain joins TRBV4-1 to TRBJ2-7; TRBD2 agrees at 8 bases. The sequence came from an adult who received the AZD1222 COVID-19 vaccine. CDR3 residues: CASSQAAGLAAYEQYF. Here the CDR3 DNA reads TGCGCCAGCAGCCAAGCTGCCGGACTAGCCGCCTACGAGCAGTACTTC.